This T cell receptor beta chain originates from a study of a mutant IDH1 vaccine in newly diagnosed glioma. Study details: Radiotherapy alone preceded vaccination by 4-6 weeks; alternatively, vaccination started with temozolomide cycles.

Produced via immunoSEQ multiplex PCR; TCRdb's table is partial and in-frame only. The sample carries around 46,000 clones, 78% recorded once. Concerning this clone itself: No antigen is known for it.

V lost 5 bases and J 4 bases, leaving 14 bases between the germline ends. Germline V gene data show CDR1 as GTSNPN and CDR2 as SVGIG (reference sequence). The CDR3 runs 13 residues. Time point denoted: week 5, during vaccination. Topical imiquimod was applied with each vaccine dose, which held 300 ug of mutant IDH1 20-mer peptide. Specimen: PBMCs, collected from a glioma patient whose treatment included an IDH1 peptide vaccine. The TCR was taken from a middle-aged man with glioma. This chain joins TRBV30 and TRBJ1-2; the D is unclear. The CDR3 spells CAWGTPLSYGYTF. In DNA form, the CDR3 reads TGTGCCTGGGGCACCCCACTGAGCTATGGCTACACCTTC.